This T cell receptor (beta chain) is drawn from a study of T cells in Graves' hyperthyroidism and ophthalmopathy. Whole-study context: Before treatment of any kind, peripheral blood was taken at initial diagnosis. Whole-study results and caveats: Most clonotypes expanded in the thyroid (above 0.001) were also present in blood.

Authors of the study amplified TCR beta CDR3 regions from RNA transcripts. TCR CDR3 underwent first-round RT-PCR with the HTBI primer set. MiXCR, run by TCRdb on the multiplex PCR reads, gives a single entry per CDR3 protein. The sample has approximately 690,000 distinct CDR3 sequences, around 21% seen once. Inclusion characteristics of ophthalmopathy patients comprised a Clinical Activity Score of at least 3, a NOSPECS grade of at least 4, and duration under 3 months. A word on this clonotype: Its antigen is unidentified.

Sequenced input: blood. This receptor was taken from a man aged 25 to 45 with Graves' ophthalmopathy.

CDR3 protein: CASGLVTGYSYEQYF. CDR3 DNA sequence: TGTGCTAGTGGTTTGGTGACAGGCTACTCCTACGAGCAGTACTTC. The genes are TRBV12-5 and TRBJ2-7, with D perhaps TRBD1 (6 bases). In germline, CDR1 is LGHNT, CDR2 FRNRAP. The CDR3 sequence is 15 residues long. The V gene lost 0 bases and the J gene lost 0 bases, with 9 bases spanning the gap.